Below, 21 T cell receptor beta chains from the same sample are listed, as sequenced in a study of T cell changes during pregnancy in multiple sclerosis. Assay: immunoSEQ multiplex PCR; the TCRdb copy retains only in-frame clones and omits some. The sample lists some 110,000 clones, more than 85% occurring once. This material consisted of peripheral blood, taken in the third trimester of pregnancy. These TCRs come from a female donor with multiple sclerosis, enrolled in a pregnancy study.

The gene calls are TRBV10-3 and TRBJ1-2; D is perhaps TRBD1 (6 bases). Germline CDR1 ENHRY, CDR2 SYGVKD. The CDR3 length is 14 residues. Trimming shortened V by 7 bases and J by 2 bases, and 14 bases separated the two germline ends. CDR3: CAIKPGVANYGYTF. The CDR3 DNA is TGTGCCATCAAACCAGGGGTGGCAAACTATGGCTACACCTTC.

The chain employs TRBV7-9 and TRBJ2-2; D is ambiguous. Trimming took 1 base from V and 3 from J, leaving 9 bases between them. The germline V gene encodes CDR1 SEHNR and CDR2 FQNEAQ (reference sequence). This CDR3 spans 15 amino acids. CDR3 in amino acids: CASSLGGQYTGELFF. The CDR3 DNA follows: TGTGCCAGCAGCTTAGGTGGCCAGTACACCGGGGAGCTGTTTTTT.

J is TRBJ2-7 and V is TRBV5-6; D is undetermined. CDR3 size: 11 residues. V was shortened by 4 bases and J by 4 bases, with 6 bases between the two germline ends. Germline CDR1 is SGHDT and CDR2 is YYEEEE. The CDR3 region has the DNA TGTGCCAGCAGCCGAGGATACGAGCAGTACTTC. Residues: CASSRGYEQYF. Complete variable domain (other parts from reference TRBV5-6 and TRBJ2-7): DAGVTQSPTHLIKTRGQQVTLRCSPKSGHDTVSWYQQALGQGPQFIFQYYEEEERQRGNFPDRFSGHQFPNYSSELNVNALLLGDSALYLCASSRGYEQYFGPGTRLTVT.

This chain uses TRBV6-1 with TRBJ1-4; D might be TRBD1 (6 bases). Germline V CDR1 and CDR2: MNHNS, SASEGT. Trimming took off 7 bases at V and 10 bases at J, with 13 bases between the two ends. The CDR3 covers 12 residues. The CDR3, as DNA: TGTGCCAGCACCTTGGACAGCCGAAAACTGTTTTTT. It encodes CASTLDSRKLFF.

The sample holds one count of this clone. The rearrangement uses TRBV15 and TRBJ2-5; D not certain. The CDR3 sequence is 14 residues long. The germline V gene has CDR1 LNHNV and CDR2 YYDKDF (reference sequence). V was cut by 0 bases and J by 3 bases, with 8 bases left in between. The CDR3: CATSRDPQEETQYF. The CDR3 region has the DNA TGTGCCACCAGCAGAGATCCGCAGGAAGAGACCCAGTACTTC.

This clone was found once. The V call is TRBV7-2, the J call TRBJ2-5, with 7 positions matching TRBD2. This CDR3 is built from 14 residues. Germline V gene sequence: CDR1 SGHTA, CDR2 FQGNSA. Trimming at V came to 4 bases and at J to 9 bases, leaving 11 bases not matched to a gene. As DNA, the CDR3 is TGTGCCAGCAGCTCGACTAGCTCCCGGGGGGCCCAGTACTTC. It is translated as CASSSTSSRGAQYF. Filled out from reference TRBV7-2 and TRBJ2-5, the complete variable domain reads GAGVSQSPSNKVTEKGKDVELRCDPISGHTALYWYRQSLGQGLEFLIYFQGNSAPDKSGLPSDRFSAERTGGSVSTLTIQRTQQEDSAVYLCASSSTSSRGAQYFGPGTRLLVL.

The V call is TRBV11-3, the J call TRBJ2-7, with D maybe TRBD2 (5 bases). V lost 2 bases and J 0 bases, leaving 17 bases between the germline ends. Germline V gene lookup returns CDR1 SGHNT and CDR2 YENEEA. CDR3 length equals 17 residues. CDR3 protein: CASSLTKTADFSYEQYF. The CDR3 region has the DNA TGTGCCAGCAGCTTAACCAAGACGGCGGACTTCTCCTACGAGCAGTACTTC.

J is TRBJ2-7 and V is TRBV19, with 9 bases matching TRBD1. Trimming at V came to 3 bases and at J to 3 bases, leaving 6 bases not matched to a gene. Germline lookup yields CDR1 LNHDA and CDR2 SQIVND (reference sequence). This CDR3 spans 15 amino acids. The DNA of the CDR3 is TGTGCCAGTAGTATCCTCCGGGACAGGGTCTACGAGCAGTACTTC. Encoded protein: CASSILRDRVYEQYF. The variable domain in full, with the rest retrieved from reference TRBV19 and TRBJ2-7, is DGGITQSPKYLFRKEGQNVTLSCEQNLNHDAMYWYRQDPGQGLRLIYYSQIVNDFQKGDIAEGYSVSREKKESFPLTVTSAQKNPTAFYLCASSILRDRVYEQYFGPGTRLTVT.

The chain joins TRBV18 to TRBJ2-7; D uncertain. The V end lost 6 bases, the J end lost 2 bases, and 14 bases lay between the germline ends. Looked up from germline, CDR1 is KGHSH and CDR2 is LQKENI. CDR3 length equals 14 residues. CDR3 bases: TGTGCCAGCTCCGCCCAAAATCTACCCTACGAGCAGTACTTC. This sequence encodes CASSAQNLPYEQYF.

The gene calls are TRBV19 and TRBJ2-7; TRBD2 might be the D (5 bases). Trimming took 5 bases from V and 1 from J, leaving 21 bases between them. The CDR3 has 17 amino acids. From germline, CDR1 is LNHDA and CDR2 SQIVND (reference sequence). CDR3 bases: TGTGCCAGTAGTCCAACCCGAGGCAGCGGAGGTTCCTACGAGCAGTACTTC. Protein sequence: CASSPTRGSGGSYEQYF. The variable domain in full, with the rest retrieved from reference TRBV19 and TRBJ2-7, is DGGITQSPKYLFRKEGQNVTLSCEQNLNHDAMYWYRQDPGQGLRLIYYSQIVNDFQKGDIAEGYSVSREKKESFPLTVTSAQKNPTAFYLCASSPTRGSGGSYEQYFGPGTRLTVT.

The CDR3 region is CASSNPDRGDYGYTF. CDR3 nucleotides: TGTGCCAGTAGTAACCCGGACAGGGGCGACTATGGCTACACCTTC. The V and J genes are TRBV19 and TRBJ1-2, with 9 bases identical to TRBD1. The CDR3 runs 15 residues. CDR1 LNHDA and CDR2 SQIVND come from the germline V gene (reference sequence). With V trimmed by 4 bases and J by 3 bases, 6 bases remained unmatched.

The V and J genes are TRBV5-4 and TRBJ2-1, with 7 positions matching TRBD1. After removal of 3 bases from V and 2 bases from J, the junction contained 2 bases not matched to a gene. This CDR3 has 14 amino acids. CDR1 is SGHNT, CDR2 YYREEE, per germline (reference sequence). DNA of the CDR3: TGTGCCAGCAGCTCACAGGGGACCTACAATGAGCAGTTCTTC. It specifies CASSSQGTYNEQFF.

This clone was seen just once. The chain uses TRBV5-1 and TRBJ2-2; no firm D call. The germline V gene has CDR1 SGHRS and CDR2 YFSETQ. V was pared by 2 bases and J by 8 bases, with 10 bases between. The length of the CDR3 is 13 residues. Written as DNA, the CDR3 is TGCGCCAGCAGCTTCTCTTTCAGAGGGGAGCTGTTTTTT. Encoded protein: CASSFSFRGELFF.

The chain is built from TRBV5-4 and TRBJ1-2; the match to TRBD1 covers 9 bases. The junction had 8 bases not matched to a gene; V was cut back by 4 bases and J by 4 bases. CDR3 length: 15 amino acids. The germline gives CDR1 SGHNT, CDR2 YYREEE (reference sequence). The CDR3 spells CASSRRDRDVYGYTF. The DNA for the CDR3 is TGTGCCAGCAGCAGAAGGGACAGGGACGTCTATGGCTACACCTTC.

The rearrangement joins TRBV19 to TRBJ1-1, with D possibly TRBD1 on 6 matching bases. Trimming removed 6 bases at V and 5 bases at J, with 16 bases between. This CDR3 has 14 amino acids. Germline lookup yields CDR1 LNHDA and CDR2 SQIVND (reference sequence). The CDR3 DNA sequence: TGTGCCAGTAGGAAACAGGGAGGGTGGACTGAAGCTTTCTTT. Amino acid sequence: CASRKQGGWTEAFF.

This chain connects TRBV29-1 to TRBJ1-1; D is perhaps TRBD1 (6 bases). Germline CDR1 is SQVTM and CDR2 is ANQGSEA. The CDR3 extends over 13 amino acids. V lost 4 bases and J 7 bases, leaving 16 bases between the germline ends. CDR3: CSVGVGGASEAFF. The DNA for the CDR3 is TGCAGCGTTGGAGTTGGGGGGGCTAGTGAAGCTTTCTTT.

The chain links TRBV5-1 to TRBJ2-1; possibly TRBD2 for D (5 bases). V lost 4 bases and J 0 bases, leaving 11 bases between the germline ends. CDR3 length equals 15 residues. Germline V CDR1 and CDR2: SGHRS, YFSETQ. The CDR3 DNA is TGCGCCAGCAGCCCGGACTTAAGCTCCTACAATGAGCAGTTCTTC. Translating it yields CASSPDLSSYNEQFF.

This chain's CDR3 is CASSFPGGYTF. CDR3 in DNA: TGTGCCAGCAGCTTCCCCGGGGGCTACACCTTC. This rearrangement joins TRBV5-4 to TRBJ1-2; D uncertain. CDR3 size: 11 residues. Germline V gene lookup returns CDR1 SGHNT and CDR2 YYREEE (reference sequence). Trimming cost V 2 bases and J 8 bases, with 7 bases left between them.

The table lists this clone with many counts. J is TRBJ2-3 and V is TRBV6-1; a possible D gene is TRBD2 (6 bases). V shed 0 bases and J shed 4 bases, with 11 bases lying between them. This CDR3 has 15 residues. Germline CDR1 reads MNHNS; CDR2 reads SASEGT. The CDR3 region is CASSEAYGSADTQYF. CDR3 in DNA: TGTGCCAGCAGTGAAGCGTACGGGAGCGCAGATACGCAGTATTTT.

This chain joins TRBV18 and TRBJ1-2; no clear D gene. Germline V gene sequence: CDR1 KGHSH, CDR2 LQKENI. The CDR3 consists of 14 residues. V shed 0 bases and J shed 4 bases, with 9 bases lying between them. CDR3 region: CASSPPGGVYGYTF. DNA of the CDR3: TGTGCCAGCTCACCACCGGGCGGGGTCTATGGCTACACCTTC. Together with reference TRBV18 and TRBJ1-2, the CDR3 gives the full variable domain: NAGVMQNPRHLVRRRGQEARLRCSPMKGHSHVYWYRQLPEEGLKFMVYLQKENIIDESGMPKERFSAEFPKEGPSILRIQQVVRGDSAAYFCASSPPGGVYGYTFGSGTRLTVV.

DNA of the CDR3: TGTGCCAGCAGCGTAACTAGCGGGAGTGGCCACAATGAGCAGTTCTTC. Protein sequence: CASSVTSGSGHNEQFF. J is TRBJ2-1 and V is TRBV9; TRBD2 matches at 11 bases. Germline CDR1 is SGDLS and CDR2 is YYNGEE. The CDR3 sequence is 16 residues long. J was trimmed by 5 bases and V by 1 base; bases with no gene match: 5.